A single sample is the source of the 19 T cell receptor beta chains below, sequenced in a study of blood T cell repertoires in COVID-19. Sequencing used immunoSEQ multiplex PCR; TCRdb keeps in-frame clones, though not all of them. This table has around 270,000 clones, about four fifths appearing once. Sequencing input: peripheral blood. These receptors were obtained from a woman between 40 and 55 years old who had recovered from COVID-19.

The table lists this clone with a few counts. The genes are TRBV29-1 and TRBJ2-3; 8 positions agree with TRBD2. The CDR3 spans 16 residues. Germline CDR1 is SQVTM and CDR2 is ANQGSEA. Trimming cost V 7 bases and J 0 bases; bases outside gene matches: 12. The CDR3 DNA sequence: TGCAGCGCCCGACTCTGGACTAGCTTGAGCACAGATACGCAGTATTTT. Translation: CSARLWTSLSTDTQYF.

The rearrangement links TRBV4-1 to TRBJ2-1; weak D call: TRBD2 (6 bases). V was trimmed by 0 bases and J by 9 bases, leaving 12 bases between them. The germline V gene encodes CDR1 MGHRA and CDR2 YSYEKL. The CDR3 has 14 residues. CDR3 DNA sequence: TGCGCCAGCAGCCAAGATCAGGGAGGTCTTGAGCAGTTCTTC. It yields the protein CASSQDQGGLEQFF.

This chain connects TRBV5-1 to TRBJ2-1; TRBD2 matches 11 bases. The CDR3 runs 20 residues. The junction had 15 bases not matched to a gene; V was cut back by 4 bases and J by 0 bases. Germline CDR1 is SGHRS and CDR2 is YFSETQ. CDR3 coding DNA: TGCGCCAGCAGCCAACCGGGACTAGCGGACCAATCTTACTCCTACAATGAGCAGTTCTTC. Its translation is CASSQPGLADQSYSYNEQFF.

This clone was found once. V and J are TRBV11-2 and TRBJ1-2; 7 nucleotides agree with TRBD1. The trim removed 5 bases at V and 4 bases at J, leaving 7 bases unmatched. Germline CDR1 SGHAT, CDR2 FQNNGV. The CDR3 extends over 14 amino acids. DNA for the CDR3: TGTGCCAGCAGCGCACAGGGGAAGGGCTATGGCTACACCTTC. Translation: CASSAQGKGYGYTF.

This clone was observed a handful of times. The genes are TRBV6-5 and TRBJ2-2, with 10 positions matching TRBD2. Unmatched junction bases numbered 9, after V lost 7 bases and J lost 7 bases. Germline loops: CDR1 MNHEY, CDR2 SVGAGI. The CDR3 sequence is 15 residues long. This CDR3 reads CASTPAGGRGGELFF. The CDR3 nucleotides are TGTGCCAGCACTCCAGCGGGGGGGCGTGGCGGGGAGCTGTTTTTT.

The CDR3 reads CASSLAGATVKALHF. CDR3 coding DNA: TGTGCCAGCAGTTTAGCAGGGGCGACAGTAAAAGCCCTCCACTTT. The rearrangement joins TRBV27 to TRBJ1-6; possible D gene TRBD1, 6 bases. Germline CDR1 reads MNHEY; CDR2 reads SMNVEV (reference sequence). The V gene lost 2 bases and the J gene lost 14 bases, with 19 bases spanning the gap. This CDR3 comprises 15 residues.

V is TRBV7-3 and J is TRBJ2-7; 7 bases fit TRBD2. Germline loops: CDR1 SGHTA, CDR2 FQGTGA. The CDR3 runs to 15 residues. The trim removed 3 bases at V and 0 bases at J, leaving 5 bases unmatched. The CDR3 protein is CASSLGGANSYEQYF. The CDR3, as DNA: TGTGCCAGCAGCTTGGGAGGGGCCAACTCCTACGAGCAGTACTTC.

The V call is TRBV6-5, the J call TRBJ2-7, with D perhaps matching TRBD1 (5 bases). Germline values: CDR1 MNHEY, CDR2 SVGAGI. Trimming shortened V by 8 bases and J by 3 bases, and 14 bases separated the two germline ends. The CDR3 extends over 13 amino acids. The CDR3 bases are TGTGCCAGCTCAAGTTACCAGGGCTACGAGCAGTACTTC. It is translated as CASSSYQGYEQYF.

This clone showed up just a few times. V is TRBV6-1 and J is TRBJ2-7, with 8 bases fitting TRBD1. Per the germline V gene, CDR1 is MNHNS and CDR2 is SASEGT. The length of the CDR3 is 16 residues. V lost 0 bases and J lost 4; bases outside the gene matches: 8. Here the CDR3 DNA reads TGTGCCAGCAGTGAAGCCGCCGGGACAGGACTTTACGAGCAGTACTTC. Protein: CASSEAAGTGLYEQYF.

This clone was seen a few times. The chain combines TRBV5-1 with TRBJ1-5; 7 bases are shared with TRBD1. CDR1 and CDR2 from the germline V gene are SGHRS and YFSETQ. V trimming: 0 bases; J trimming: 6 bases; junction bases outside the gene matches: 3. CDR3 length equals 14 residues. CDR3 DNA: TGCGCCAGCAGCTTGGGACAGGGCACTCAGCCCCAGCATTTT. It encodes CASSLGQGTQPQHF.

V and J are TRBV11-2 and TRBJ1-6, with a tentative D call TRBD1 (6 bases). V lost 5 bases and J lost 7, with 12 bases in between. Per germline, CDR1 SGHAT and CDR2 FQNNGV. The CDR3 loop spans 14 amino acids. CDR3 region: CASSQQGLNSPLHF. The CDR3 coding sequence is TGTGCCAGCAGCCAACAGGGACTAAATTCACCCCTCCACTTT.

J is TRBJ2-1 and V is TRBV4-1; TRBD1 agrees at 8 bases. The trim removed 0 bases at V and 5 bases at J, leaving 3 bases unmatched. The CDR3 is made up of 15 amino acids. Per the germline V gene, CDR1 is MGHRA and CDR2 is YSYEKL. CDR3 in DNA: TGCGCCAGCAGCCAAGACAGGGGGCCGAACAATGAGCAGTTCTTC. Translating gives CASSQDRGPNNEQFF.

To note about this clone: A read error may produce the germline difference seen at one junction end. The rearrangement uses TRBV7-9 and TRBJ1-1; D is undetermined. The germline CDR1 and CDR2 sequences are SEHNR and FQNEAQ (reference sequence). The CDR3 length is 12 residues. The CDR3 loop is CASSLDLTGAFF. The CDR3 DNA follows: TGTGCCAGCAGCTTAGACCTGACTGGAGCTTTCTTT.

For the CDR3, the DNA is TGTGCCAGCAGCCCTTTTCGGACATCGGATAATTCACCCCTCCACTTT. The encoded protein is CASSPFRTSDNSPLHF. The V gene is TRBV5-8, the J gene TRBJ1-6, with a weak D call TRBD1 (5 bases). The germline V and J ends were trimmed by 4 bases and 5 bases, with 16 bases remaining between them. Germline values: CDR1 SGHTS, CDR2 YDEGEE. The CDR3 runs to 16 residues.

The chain links TRBV2 to TRBJ1-1, with TRBD1 matching 9 bases. Germline V gives CDR1 SNHLY, CDR2 FYNNEI. The CDR3 contains 14 residues. Trimming took 7 bases from V and 0 from J; bases not matched to a gene: 3. CDR3 sequence reads: CASTDRGVNTEAFF. The CDR3 DNA sequence: TGTGCCAGCACAGACAGGGGGGTGAACACTGAAGCTTTCTTT.

CDR3 in amino acids: CSASNDRDTEAFF. The DNA for the CDR3 is TGCAGTGCTAGTAACGACAGGGACACTGAAGCTTTCTTT. The chain is built from TRBV20-1 and TRBJ1-1, with 7 bases fitting TRBD1. The CDR3 sequence is 13 residues long. The germline V gene encodes CDR1 DFQATT and CDR2 SNEGSKA (reference sequence). The V segment lost 3 bases and the J segment 3 bases; nucleotides outside the gene matches: 4.

The chain carries TRBV18 and TRBJ1-3; D is unresolved. CDR1 is KGHSH, CDR2 LQKENI, per germline. V gave up 6 bases and J gave up 0 bases, with 9 bases separating them. This CDR3 has 14 amino acids. The CDR3 sequence: CASSPGDSGNTIYF. In nucleotides, the CDR3 is TGTGCCAGCTCCCCAGGAGACTCTGGAAACACCATATATTTT.

The chain employs TRBV3-1 (or the pseudogene TRBV3-2) and TRBJ2-7, with D maybe TRBD2 (5 bases). Trimming removed 4 bases at V and 9 bases at J, with 22 bases between. CDR3 length: 15 residues. The germline V gene encodes CDR1 LGHDT and CDR2 YNNKEL (reference sequence). The DNA of the CDR3 is TGTGCCAGCAGCCTGTCAGCGGCGGGTATGGGAACGCAGTACTTC. It is translated as CASSLSAAGMGTQYF.

This clone was counted a single time. The chain is built from TRBV6-4 and TRBJ1-5; 8 nucleotides match TRBD1. This CDR3 is built from 15 residues. Trimming at V came to 2 bases and at J to 6 bases, leaving 6 bases not matched to a gene. Germline CDR1 reads MRHNA; CDR2 reads SNTAGT. For the CDR3, the DNA is TGTGCCAGCAGTGACGCGCGGACAGGGAGTCAGCCCCAGCATTTT. Translating it yields CASSDARTGSQPQHF.